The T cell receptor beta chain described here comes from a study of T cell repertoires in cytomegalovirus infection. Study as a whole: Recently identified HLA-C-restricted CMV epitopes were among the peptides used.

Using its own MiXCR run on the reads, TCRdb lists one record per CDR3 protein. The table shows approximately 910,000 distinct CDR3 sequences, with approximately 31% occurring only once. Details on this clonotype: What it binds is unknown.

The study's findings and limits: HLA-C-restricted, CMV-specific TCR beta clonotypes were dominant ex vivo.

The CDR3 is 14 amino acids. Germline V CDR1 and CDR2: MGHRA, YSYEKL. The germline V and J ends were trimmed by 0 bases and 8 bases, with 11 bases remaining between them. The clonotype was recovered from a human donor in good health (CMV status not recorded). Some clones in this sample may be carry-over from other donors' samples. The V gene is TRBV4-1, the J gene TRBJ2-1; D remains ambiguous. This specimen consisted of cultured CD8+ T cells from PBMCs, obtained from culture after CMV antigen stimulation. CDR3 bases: TGCGCCAGCAGCCAAGAGGAAGGGTACGATGAGCAGTTCTTC. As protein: CASSQEEGYDEQFF.